One and the same sample provided the 19 T cell receptor beta chains below, sequenced in a study of T cell repertoires in cytomegalovirus infection. Their target antigens are unknown. MiXCR, applied by TCRdb to the reads, yields one record per CDR3 protein. This sample has roughly 120,000 distinct CDR3 sequences, with 30% found just once. Sequences were derived from CD8+ T cells from cultured PBMCs, sampled from culture after CMV antigen stimulation. These TCRs come from a human donor in good health (CMV status not recorded). Some clones in this sample may be carry-over from other donors' samples.

This clonotype was detected only a few times. The chain is built from TRBV20-1 and TRBJ2-7, with a possible D match to TRBD2 (6 bases). This CDR3 has 15 residues. Trimming took off 4 bases at V and 0 bases at J, with 16 bases between the two ends. Germline assignment: CDR1 DFQATT and CDR2 SNEGSKA (reference sequence). CDR3 residues: CSANPLTGVSYEQYF. As DNA, the CDR3 is TGCAGTGCTAATCCACTAACGGGGGTCTCCTACGAGCAGTACTTC.

This clonotype was recorded a few times. V gene TRBV5-6 combines with J gene TRBJ2-7; D is tentatively TRBD1 or TRBD2 (5 bases each). Germline V gene lookup returns CDR1 SGHDT and CDR2 YYEEEE. With 5 bases removed from V and 2 bases from J, the gap between germline ends came to 14 bases. The CDR3 loop spans 14 amino acids. The CDR3 DNA reads TGTGCCAGCAGTACCGGGACGGCAACCTACGAGCAGTACTTC. This gives the protein CASSTGTATYEQYF.

This clonotype was seen a handful of times. The chain employs TRBV6-1 and TRBJ1-1, with D possibly being TRBD1 (5 bases). Germline-derived CDR1 and CDR2 are MNHNS and SASEGT. The V end was cut by 3 bases, the J end by 0 bases, with 5 bases between. This CDR3 region has 13 residues. The CDR3 protein is CASSDRVNTEAFF. The CDR3 nucleotides read TGTGCCAGCAGTGACAGGGTGAACACTGAAGCTTTCTTT.

J is TRBJ1-1 and V is TRBV7-9, with D possibly TRBD1 on 5 matching bases. The length of the CDR3 is 15 residues. The germline V and J ends were trimmed by 0 bases and 1 base, with 9 bases remaining between them. The germline gives CDR1 SEHNR, CDR2 FQNEAQ (reference sequence). CDR3 residues: CASSLAGTSNTEAFF. DNA of the CDR3: TGTGCCAGCAGCTTAGCCGGGACCTCGAACACTGAAGCTTTCTTT.

This clonotype was seen many times. The rearrangement uses TRBV7-6 and TRBJ1-3; D remains ambiguous. This CDR3 has 16 amino acids. Germline assignment: CDR1 SGHVS and CDR2 FNYEAQ. Trimming pared 1 base from V and 2 bases from J, leaving 12 bases between. CDR3 in amino acids: CASSLVMAGTGNTIYF. The CDR3 DNA reads TGTGCCAGCAGCTTAGTCATGGCGGGGACTGGAAACACCATATATTTT. Filled out from reference TRBV7-6 and TRBJ1-3, the complete variable domain reads GAGVSQSPRYKVTKRGQDVALRCDPISGHVSLYWYRQALGQGPEFLTYFNYEAQQDKSGLPNDRFSAERPEGSISTLTIQRTEQRDSAMYRCASSLVMAGTGNTIYFGEGSWLTVV.

This clonotype was recorded only once. The chain combines TRBV4-2 with TRBJ2-1; 7 nucleotides agree with TRBD2. Looked up from germline, CDR1 is LGHNA and CDR2 is YNFKEQ. CDR3 length: 16 residues. Germline trimming cut 2 bases from V and 3 bases from J; bases unmatched to any gene: 7. For the CDR3, the DNA is TGTGCCAGCAGCCAACACCCTGCGGGGGACTACAATGAGCAGTTCTTC. It encodes CASSQHPAGDYNEQFF.

The genes are TRBV19 and TRBJ1-5; D not resolved. V was shortened by 5 bases and J by 7 bases, with 12 bases between the two germline ends. CDR1 and CDR2 from the germline V gene are LNHDA and SQIVND (reference sequence). There are 13 residues in the CDR3. In nucleotides, the CDR3 is TGTGCCAGTAGTGCATCCGGGCGGCAGCCCCAGCATTTT. Translating it yields CASSASGRQPQHF.

CDR3: CASSLIPGTGLGDGATYNEQFF. The CDR3 DNA sequence: TGTGCCAGCAGCCTAATTCCCGGGACAGGGTTAGGCGACGGGGCCACCTACAATGAGCAGTTCTTC. The V and J genes are TRBV7-9 and TRBJ2-1; TRBD1 matches 9 bases. The V gene end was trimmed by 5 bases and the J gene end by 2 bases; junction bases not matched to a gene: 25. CDR1 SEHNR and CDR2 FQNEAQ come from the germline V gene (reference sequence). This CDR3 is built from 22 residues.

This clonotype was detected a few times. V usage is TRBV3-1 and J usage is TRBJ1-2; TRBD1 matches 8 bases. Trimming at V came to 0 bases and at J to 8 bases, leaving 11 bases not matched to a gene. CDR3 size: 16 residues. Germline loops: CDR1 LGHDT, CDR2 YNNKEL (reference sequence). In DNA, the CDR3 is TGTGCCAGCAGCCAAGATGTGGCAGGGGGCGCATGGGGCTACACCTTC. Translated, it gives CASSQDVAGGAWGYTF. The whole variable domain, filled in from reference TRBV3-1 and TRBJ1-2, reads DTAVSQTPKYLVTQMGNDKSIKCEQNLGHDTMYWYKQDSKKFLKIMFSYNNKELIINETVPNRFSPKSPDKAHLNLHINSLELGDSAVYFCASSQDVAGGAWGYTFGSGTRLTVV.

At least ten counts were recorded for this clonotype. The V call is TRBV4-1, the J call TRBJ1-2, with 10 bases fitting TRBD1. Trimming cost V 4 bases and J 7 bases; bases outside gene matches: 9. CDR1 is MGHRA, CDR2 YSYEKL, per germline. This CDR3 spans 15 amino acids. The CDR3 loop reads CASSPRTGGSGGYTF. In DNA form, the CDR3 reads TGCGCCAGCAGCCCCCGGACAGGGGGATCAGGTGGCTACACCTTC.

This chain joins TRBV24-1 and TRBJ2-7, with 7 nucleotides matching TRBD1. The ends lost 3 bases at V and 1 base at J; junction bases unmatched: 2. Looked up from germline, CDR1 is KGHDR and CDR2 is SFDVKD. This CDR3 has 14 amino acids. CDR3 sequence (DNA): TGTGCCACCAGTGATCGGACAGGTTCCTACGAGCAGTACTTC. Translated: CATSDRTGSYEQYF.

The CDR3 nucleotides read TGCGCCAGCAGCCAAGCTCCCGATCAGCCCCAGCATTTT. This sequence encodes CASSQAPDQPQHF. V is TRBV4-1 and J is TRBJ1-5; D call uncertain. The CDR3 spans 13 residues. V lost 1 base to trimming and J lost 5 bases, with 6 bases between them. The germline V gene has CDR1 MGHRA and CDR2 YSYEKL.

In nucleotides, the CDR3 is TGTGCCACCGGAAGTGGGAGGGCGTACGGCTACACCTTC. As protein: CATGSGRAYGYTF. The chain joins TRBV2 to TRBJ1-2, with no clear D. There are 13 residues in the CDR3. V lost 10 bases, J lost 8 bases, and 20 bases lay in between. Germline V gene data show CDR1 as SNHLY and CDR2 as FYNNEI.

This clonotype turned up a few times. The gene calls are TRBV7-9 and TRBJ1-2; TRBD1 might be the D (5 bases). Trimming removed 11 bases at V and 4 bases at J, with 11 bases between. The CDR3 spans 11 residues. Germline V gene data show CDR1 as SEHNR and CDR2 as FQNEAQ (reference sequence). The CDR3 here is CAAGGVYGYTF. The CDR3 nucleotides read TGTGCCGCCGGGGGTGTCTATGGCTACACCTTC.

The rearrangement joins TRBV7-6 to TRBJ2-3; D not certain. The germline CDR1 and CDR2 sequences are SGHVS and FNYEAQ. The CDR3 contains 14 residues. With 2 bases removed from V and 4 bases from J, the gap between germline ends came to 10 bases. CDR3 coding DNA: TGTGCCAGCAGCTTATTGTATGGGGCAGATACGCAGTATTTT. It codes for CASSLLYGADTQYF.

This clonotype was seen only a few times. The rearrangement links TRBV6-6 to TRBJ1-4, with D maybe TRBD1 (6 bases). Germline CDR1 and CDR2: MNHNY and SVGAGI (reference sequence). There are 14 residues in the CDR3. The ends were cut back, 5 bases at V and 4 bases at J, with 11 bases in the middle. CDR3 bases: TGTGCCAGCAGTATCCGGGACATTAATGAAAAACTGTTTTTT. Translation gives CASSIRDINEKLFF.

This clonotype has a handful of counts. J is TRBJ2-3 and V is TRBV7-2; 8 nucleotides line up with TRBD2. The V gene's germline CDR1 is SGHTA and CDR2 FQGNSA. Trimming removed 3 bases from V and 6 bases from J; junction bases left unmatched: 8. The length of the CDR3 is 15 residues. CDR3 nucleotides: TGTGCCAGCAGCTTCACCGGGACTAGTCTTGATACGCAGTATTTT. It is translated as CASSFTGTSLDTQYF.

The chain joins TRBV12-3 or TRBV12-4 to TRBJ2-1; 12 bases are shared with TRBD2. The CDR3 is 17 amino acids. Germline trimming cut 4 bases from V and 0 bases from J; bases unmatched to any gene: 4. CDR3 amino acids: CASSSTLAGGSYNEQFF. The CDR3 nucleotides read TGTGCCAGCAGTTCAACACTAGCGGGGGGCTCCTACAATGAGCAGTTCTTC.

This clonotype was detected only a few times. The V gene is TRBV13, the J gene TRBJ1-1, with a tentative D call TRBD1 (5 bases). The CDR3 is 15 amino acids. V was shortened by 2 bases and J by 4 bases, with 14 bases between the two germline ends. Germline V gene sequence: CDR1 PRHDT, CDR2 FYEKMQ (reference sequence). CDR3 DNA: TGTGCCAGCAGCTTACAGGGTTTTTCGGCCACTGAAGCTTTCTTT. This codes for CASSLQGFSATEAFF.